This T cell receptor (beta chain) originates from a study of shared clonotypes between healthy human individuals. The method was immunoSEQ multiplex PCR; TCRdb's version includes in-frame clones alone and lacks a portion of them. Altogether 2,500,000 or so clones are present, around nine tenths being singletons, with the ten largest covering more than 0.12%. Unmatched junction bases numbered 10, after V lost 5 bases and J lost 0 bases. CDR1 and CDR2 from the germline V gene are MNHEY and SMNVEV (reference sequence). CDR3 size: 18 residues. Sequenced material: naive CD4+ T cells sorted from blood. Subset: CD45RA+ positively selected. The chain has TRBV27 and TRBJ2-6; 7 nucleotides line up with TRBD1. This clonotype originated in a man aged 18 to 29 in good health. CDR3 residues: CASSPRTGFSSGANVLTF. The CDR3, as DNA: TGTGCCAGCAGTCCCCGGACAGGTTTCTCCTCTGGGGCCAACGTCCTGACTTTC.